This is a list of T cell receptor beta chains from one sample in a study of PD-1 blockade in classical Hodgkin lymphoma. The repertoire was sequenced with immunoSEQ multiplex PCR; TCRdb's copy has only in-frame clones and lacks some. The sample has some 20,000 clones; about four fifths are singletons. Specimen: peripheral blood mononuclear cells (PBMCs), collected before the second cycle of nivolumab. The source is a human donor with classical Hodgkin lymphoma. Each CDR3 is given with its conserved first and last residue. A D gene is named only where the DNA matches it firmly. Rows give clone size only sometimes, using once, few, many, or a class for an expanded clone.

size: NA
D: NA
V: TRBV5-4
J: TRBJ1-2
DNA: TGTGCCAGCAGCTTGGGGGCAGGCGGCTACACCTTC
CDR3: CASSLGAGGYTF

size: NA
D: NA
V: TRBV7-9
J: TRBJ2-7
DNA: TGTGCCAGCAGCTTAGGACAGGCTACATACTACGAGCAGTACTTC
CDR3: CASSLGQATYYEQYF

size: NA
D: NA
V: TRBV11-2
J: TRBJ2-2
DNA: TGTGCCAGCGGATCAGGGGGGAGGACCGGGGAGCTGTTTTTT
CDR3: CASGSGGRTGELFF

size: NA
D: TRBD1
V: TRBV28
J: TRBJ2-5
DNA: TGTGCCAGCACCAATTCCGGGACAGGGGGCGAAGAGACCCAGTACTTC
CDR3: CASTNSGTGGEETQYF

size: NA
D: NA
V: TRBV30
J: TRBJ2-4
DNA: TGTGCCTGGAGGGAACTAGCCAAAAACATTCAGTACTTC
CDR3: CAWRELAKNIQYF

size: NA
D: NA
V: TRBV2
J: TRBJ1-2
DNA: TGTGCCAGCAAGCCCCAAGGACAAGACGTCTATGGCTACACCTTC
CDR3: CASKPQGQDVYGYTF

size: NA
D: TRBD1
V: TRBV9
J: TRBJ1-1
DNA: TGTGCCAGCAGCCAACTCACAGGGGGCGGTCACACTGAAGCTTTCTTT
CDR3: CASSQLTGGGHTEAFF

size: few
D: NA
V: TRBV7-8
J: TRBJ1-3
DNA: TGTGCCAGCAGCCGGGACTCTGGAAACACCATATATTTT
CDR3: CASSRDSGNTIYF

size: NA
D: TRBD1
V: TRBV5-6
J: TRBJ1-1
DNA: TGTGCCAGCAGCTTGGTAGGGGGCTCCGGCACTGAAGCTTTCTTT
CDR3: CASSLVGGSGTEAFF

size: NA
D: NA
V: TRBV30
J: TRBJ1-2
DNA: TGTGCCTGGAGCTTAGGACAGACGAAATCTCCCTATGGCTACACCTTC
CDR3: CAWSLGQTKSPYGYTF

size: NA
D: NA
V: TRBV2
J: TRBJ2-1
DNA: TGTGCCAGCATGCATGGACTACCATACAATGAGCAGTTCTTC
CDR3: CASMHGLPYNEQFF

size: NA
D: TRBD2
V: TRBV28
J: TRBJ2-5
DNA: TGTGCCAGCAGTACATCGACTAGCGGGGTTCGGGAGACCCAGTACTTC
CDR3: CASSTSTSGVRETQYF

size: few
D: TRBD1
V: TRBV6-5
J: TRBJ1-2
DNA: TGTGCCAGCAGTTACTCGCCAGGGGGTTTTGGCTACACCTTC
CDR3: CASSYSPGGFGYTF

size: NA
D: NA
V: TRBV19
J: TRBJ1-2
DNA: TGTGCCAGTACCAGACAGGCCCAAAACTATGGCTACACCTTC
CDR3: CASTRQAQNYGYTF

size: few
D: TRBD1
V: TRBV28
J: TRBJ1-6
DNA: TGTGCCAGCAGTTTTCAGGGGGAAAATTCACCCCTCCACTTT
CDR3: CASSFQGENSPLHF

size: few
D: NA
V: TRBV10-3
J: TRBJ1-1
DNA: TGTGCCATCAGTGACCAGGGGTTGGTCACTGAAGCTTTCTTT
CDR3: CAISDQGLVTEAFF

size: NA
D: TRBD2
V: TRBV9
J: TRBJ2-7
DNA: TGTGCCAGCAGCGTAGGTACGGGACTAGCGACCTACGAGCAGTACTTC
CDR3: CASSVGTGLATYEQYF

size: NA
D: NA
V: TRBV7-8
J: TRBJ1-5
DNA: TGTGCCAGCAGCTTAGTTAGGACATTGGGTAATCAGCCCCAGCATTTT
CDR3: CASSLVRTLGNQPQHF

size: NA
D: NA
V: TRBV11-3
J: TRBJ2-3
DNA: TGTGCCAGCAGCCAACCAGGAGGAAGCACAGATACGCAGTATTTT
CDR3: CASSQPGGSTDTQYF

size: NA
D: NA
V: TRBV5-1
J: TRBJ2-2
DNA: TGCGCCAGCAGCTACCAGGCTAACGCGAACACCGGGGAGCTGTTTTTT
CDR3: CASSYQANANTGELFF

size: NA
D: TRBD2
V: TRBV7-2
J: TRBJ2-1
DNA: TGTGCCAGCAGCTTACATAGCGGGAGGGGTTACAATGAGCAGTTCTTC
CDR3: CASSLHSGRGYNEQFF

size: NA
D: TRBD2
V: TRBV5-1
J: TRBJ2-1
DNA: TGCGCCAGCAGCTTGGACTGGCGGGGGGGCCCTGAGCAGTTCTTC
CDR3: CASSLDWRGGPEQFF

size: NA
D: NA
V: TRBV6-4
J: TRBJ1-5
DNA: TGTGCCAGCAGCCCCTCTGGCAATCAGCCCCAGCATTTT
CDR3: CASSPSGNQPQHF

size: NA
D: TRBD1
V: TRBV5-4
J: TRBJ1-2
DNA: TGTGCCAGCAGCTTGGTTCTGGCGGGACAGGGAAACTACACCTTC
CDR3: CASSLVLAGQGNYTF

size: few
D: TRBD1
V: TRBV2
J: TRBJ2-7
DNA: TGTGCCAGCAGTCCTGCGGACAGGGTGAACGAGCAGTACTTC
CDR3: CASSPADRVNEQYF

size: NA
D: NA
V: TRBV19
J: TRBJ2-5
DNA: TGTGCCAGTAGCGGCAGGGTCCAGGAGACCCAGTACTTC
CDR3: CASSGRVQETQYF

size: NA
D: TRBD1
V: TRBV5-4
J: TRBJ1-1
DNA: TGCGCCAGCAGCCAACGGACAGGGTCGAACACTGAAGCTTTCTTT
CDR3: CASSQRTGSNTEAFF

size: once
D: NA
V: TRBV10-3
J: TRBJ2-1
DNA: TGTGCCATCAGGGATGGGACGGCGGACCCCAGGGACAATGAGCAGTTCTTC
CDR3: CAIRDGTADPRDNEQFF

size: NA
D: TRBD1
V: TRBV5-1
J: TRBJ2-4
DNA: TGCGCCAGCAGGGACAGGGGGCGAGGGGAGGCTGACAAAAACATTCAGTACTTC
CDR3: CASRDRGRGEADKNIQYF